The 21 T cell receptor beta chains given below trace back to one sample, sequenced in a study of OX40 agonist ivuxolimab in advanced cancers. Method: immunoSEQ multiplex PCR; TCRdb's copy keeps in-frame clones and lacks some. The table records about 75,000 clones, more than 75% of them present only once. The sequencing used CD4+ or CD8+ T cells sorted from blood, collected in a trial of the OX40 agonist ivuxolimab. The receptors here all came from an adult with an advanced solid tumor such as melanoma, head and neck, liver or kidney cancer.

The chain combines TRBV18 with TRBJ2-3, with TRBD1 identical over 8 bases. Germline lookup yields CDR1 KGHSH and CDR2 LQKENI. There are 13 residues in the CDR3. V lost 6 bases to trimming and J lost 5 bases; unmatched junction nucleotides: 4. The CDR3 spells CASSYDRGDTQYF. Written as DNA, the CDR3 is TGTGCCAGCTCCTACGACAGGGGAGATACGCAGTATTTT. The full variable domain, in which reference TRBV18 and TRBJ2-3 provide the parts outside the CDR3, is NAGVMQNPRHLVRRRGQEARLRCSPMKGHSHVYWYRQLPEEGLKFMVYLQKENIIDESGMPKERFSAEFPKEGPSILRIQQVVRGDSAAYFCASSYDRGDTQYFGPGTRLTVL.

The rearrangement uses TRBV7-9 and TRBJ1-5; 11 nucleotides line up with TRBD1. The V segment lost 3 bases and the J segment 7 bases; nucleotides outside the gene matches: 14. Looked up from germline, CDR1 is SEHNR and CDR2 is FQNEAQ (reference sequence). This CDR3 region has 18 residues. The CDR3 DNA reads TGTGCCAGCAGCTTCCCCGGGACAGGGGGTGACAACGTACAGCCCCAGCATTTT. It codes for CASSFPGTGGDNVQPQHF.

This chain connects TRBV28 to TRBJ2-1; D might be TRBD2 (5 bases). There are 13 residues in the CDR3. Germline values: CDR1 MDHEN, CDR2 SYDVKM. Trimming left V 6 bases short and J 2 bases short, with 8 bases between. CDR3 nucleotides: TGTGCCAGCAGGTCGGGGACCTACAATGAGCAGTTCTTC. Amino acids: CASRSGTYNEQFF.

V and J are TRBV29-1 and TRBJ1-1; no definite D call. The CDR3 sequence is 11 residues long. The ends were cut back, 8 bases at V and 1 base at J, with 8 bases in the middle. Per germline, CDR1 SQVTM and CDR2 ANQGSEA. The CDR3 here is CSMGRNTEAFF. The CDR3 coding sequence is TGCAGCATGGGCCGGAACACTGAAGCTTTCTTT.

The V gene is TRBV7-9, the J gene TRBJ2-5, with 7 bases that match TRBD2. The CDR3 is 16 residues long. V gave up 3 bases and J gave up 1 base; unmatched junction bases: 8. Germline V gene data show CDR1 as SEHNR and CDR2 as FQNEAQ (reference sequence). The CDR3 DNA sequence: TGTGCCAGCAGCTTGCCGGGACTAAATTTCCAAGAGACCCAGTACTTC. It encodes CASSLPGLNFQETQYF.

In its sample, this clone was seen once. The chain carries TRBV28 and TRBJ2-6, with D uncertain. This CDR3 is 15 amino acids long. The ends were cut back, 5 bases at V and 14 bases at J, with 22 bases in the middle. Germline V lookup: CDR1 MDHEN, CDR2 SYDVKM. Written as DNA, the CDR3 is TGTGCCAGCAGTCCCCCCGGGTTGAGCGTTCAGCTCCTGACTTTC. Translated: CASSPPGLSVQLLTF.

As to this clone: One junction end disagrees with the germline gene, perhaps due to a read error. V usage is TRBV5-3 and J usage is TRBJ2-2; 7 positions match TRBD1. TRBV5-3 is reported as an ORF; its role is uncertain. The CDR3 is made up of 16 amino acids. The CDR3 DNA reads as TGTGCCAGAAGACAAGGACAGGCCGAGGGCACCCGGGAGCTGTTTTTT. This encodes CARRQGQAEGTRELFF.

V is TRBV12-2 and J is TRBJ2-7; the table's D gene call, TRBD2, was not cross checked with the DNA. TRBV12-2 is labeled a pseudogene. The CDR3 runs 23 residues. CDR3 nucleotides: TGTGCAAGTCGCTTTTTGGGGAGGGTTCCGGGCCGACCAACCATCGGGGCTAACTACGAGCAGTACTTC. Protein sequence: CASRFLGRVPGRPTIGANYEQYF.

The rearrangement links TRBV28 to TRBJ1-6, with 10 bases lining up with TRBD1. V lost 4 bases and J lost 7; bases outside the gene matches: 7. The CDR3 extends over 16 amino acids. CDR1 MDHEN and CDR2 SYDVKM come from the germline V gene. CDR3 coding DNA: TGTGCCAGCAGTTCATTTCCGGGACAGGGGAATTCACCCCTCCACTTT. Translating it yields CASSSFPGQGNSPLHF.

The V call is TRBV28, the J call TRBJ1-6, with D unresolved. Trimming removed 3 bases at V and 8 bases at J, with 17 bases between. Germline V lookup: CDR1 MDHEN, CDR2 SYDVKM. This CDR3 contains 16 residues. The CDR3 sequence: CASSFALSARYSPLHF. The CDR3 nucleotides are TGTGCCAGCAGTTTCGCATTGTCAGCGCGTTATTCACCCCTCCACTTT.

This clone has a handful of counts. The chain is built from TRBV5-1 and TRBJ2-7; possibly TRBD2 for D (6 bases). V lost 4 bases and J 3 bases, leaving 17 bases between the germline ends. The CDR3 covers 15 residues. The V gene's germline CDR1 is SGHRS and CDR2 YFSETQ. CDR3 sequence (DNA): TGCGCCAGCAGCGGCGGGACTGACATCTACTACGAGCAGTACTTC. Translating it yields CASSGGTDIYYEQYF.

The sample holds a few counts of this clone. The CDR3, as DNA: TGTGCCAGCAGTCATATGACAGGGAATAACAATCAGCCCCAGCATTTT. Translated: CASSHMTGNNNQPQHF. The gene calls are TRBV5-8 and TRBJ1-5, with TRBD1 identical over 7 bases. This CDR3 is built from 16 residues. Germline loops: CDR1 SGHTS, CDR2 YDEGEE. V lost 5 bases, J lost 3 bases, and 11 bases stayed unmatched.

This clone has just one count. The chain links TRBV5-1 to TRBJ2-2, with TRBD2 matching over 10 bases. CDR3 length: 16 residues. The V and J ends lost 4 bases and 0 bases, in that order; junction bases with no gene match: 3. In germline, CDR1 is SGHRS, CDR2 YFSETQ. The CDR3 bases are TGCGCCAGCAGCACTACTAGCGGGGCGAACACCGGGGAGCTGTTTTTT. This sequence encodes CASSTTSGANTGELFF.

The chain uses TRBV27 and TRBJ2-3; TRBD1 is a possible D gene (6 bases). Germline-derived CDR1 and CDR2 are MNHEY and SMNVEV (reference sequence). Trimming cost V 3 bases and J 2 bases, with 21 bases left between them. This CDR3 has 18 residues. The CDR3 DNA reads TGTGCCAGCAGTTTTAAGGGGTTCGGCAGGGGCTCCACAGATACGCAGTATTTT. Its translation is CASSFKGFGRGSTDTQYF.

V usage is TRBV6-1 and J usage is TRBJ2-7; 11 nucleotides line up with TRBD1. Unmatched junction bases numbered 6, after V lost 8 bases and J lost 3 bases. The CDR3 covers 14 residues. The germline CDR1 and CDR2 sequences are MNHNS and SASEGT. CDR3 region: CASRGTGGGYEQYF. The CDR3 DNA reads TGTGCCAGCCGAGGGACAGGGGGGGGCTACGAGCAGTACTTC.

The chain has TRBV5-1 and TRBJ2-3, with D possibly matching TRBD2 (6 bases). Germline-derived CDR1 and CDR2 are SGHRS and YFSETQ. This CDR3 is built from 15 residues. Trimming removed 7 bases at V and 8 bases at J, with 23 bases between. This CDR3 reads CASGEPSVERSTQYF. For the CDR3, the DNA is TGCGCCAGCGGGGAACCTAGCGTGGAAAGGAGTACGCAGTATTTT.

As to this clone: The CDR3 carries no conserved terminal phenylalanine or tryptophan, so it likely arises from a read error. The limits of the CDR3 on the DNA are not certain, so only TCRdb's listed CDR3 is given. This sequence joins TRBV27 and TRBJ1-2; TRBD1 was called by the table and not checked on the DNA. CDR1 is MNHEY, CDR2 SMNVEV, per germline (reference sequence). Counting both end residues, the CDR3 totals 13 amino acids. This CDR3 reads CASSLRRGQGGII.

This clone came up once. The V and J genes are TRBV4-3 and TRBJ2-7, with D possibly matching TRBD2 (7 bases). V lost 0 bases, J lost 2 bases, and 11 bases lay in between. The CDR3 has 15 residues. CDR1 LGHNA and CDR2 YSLEER come from the germline V gene. The CDR3 nucleotides are TGCGCCAGCAGCCAAGACGCGGGGGCGGCCTACGAGCAGTACTTC. Its translation: CASSQDAGAAYEQYF.

The chain joins TRBV7-2 to TRBJ2-1; D may be TRBD1 (6 bases). Trimming stripped 0 bases from V and 0 bases from J, with 9 bases between. Germline V gene sequence: CDR1 SGHTA, CDR2 FQGNSA. This CDR3 region has 16 residues. CDR3 loop: CASSLAGAASYNEQFF. Written as DNA, the CDR3 is TGTGCCAGCAGCTTAGCGGGGGCGGCCTCCTACAATGAGCAGTTCTTC.

The V and J genes are TRBV19 and TRBJ2-7, with D possibly TRBD1 on 6 matching bases. CDR1 is LNHDA and CDR2 is SQIVND in the germline V gene (reference sequence). The CDR3 runs 14 residues. The V end lost 5 bases, the J end lost 1 base, and 12 bases lay between the germline ends. The CDR3 protein is CASSFAQGSYEQYF. CDR3 in DNA: TGTGCCAGTAGTTTCGCACAGGGATCCTACGAGCAGTACTTC.

The chain links TRBV5-1 to TRBJ2-2; unclear D gene. CDR3 length equals 13 residues. The V end lost 0 bases, the J end lost 3 bases, and 3 bases lay between the germline ends. Germline CDR1 reads SGHRS; CDR2 reads YFSETQ. The CDR3 DNA sequence: TGCGCCAGCAGCTTGGAGGACACCGGGGAGCTGTTTTTT. Residues: CASSLEDTGELFF.